Below are 9 T cell receptor beta chains sequenced from a single sample in a study of T cell clonotyping in hematopoietic cell transplantation. The protocol was immunoSEQ multiplex PCR, while the TCRdb copy is restricted to in-frame clones and leaves out a portion. Of around 11,000 clones listed, under 90% were seen once; the top ten hold about 40%. The sample consisted of PBMCs, taken 180 days after allogeneic stem cell transplant. The origin of the receptors is a male patient between 55 and 70 years old who had an allogeneic stem cell transplant from an unrelated donor, so the T cells may come from the graft donor. Some clones in this sample may be carry-over from other donors' samples.

This sequence joins TRBV4-3 and TRBJ2-1, with a possible D match to TRBD1 (5 bases). Trimming left V 2 bases short and J 8 bases short, with 13 bases between. This CDR3 has 14 residues. Germline CDR1 is LGHNA and CDR2 is YSLEER. The CDR3 spells CASSQTRVRYEQFF. CDR3 coding DNA: TGCGCCAGCAGCCAAACCAGGGTTCGGTATGAGCAGTTCTTC.

The rearrangement uses TRBV15 and TRBJ1-4; D may be TRBD1 (6 bases). The ends were cut back, 2 bases at V and 0 bases at J, with 7 bases in the middle. Germline CDR1 reads LNHNV; CDR2 reads YYDKDF (reference sequence). CDR3 length: 15 amino acids. The CDR3 sequence: CATSRRTATNEKLFF. The CDR3 bases are TGTGCCACCAGCAGACGGACAGCAACTAATGAAAAACTGTTTTTT.

This clone appeared a single time. The rearrangement links TRBV6-5 to TRBJ1-1; 7 bases align to TRBD1. This CDR3 has 13 residues. Germline CDR1 MNHEY, CDR2 SVGAGI. Trimming removed 4 bases from V and 9 bases from J; junction bases left unmatched: 8. The CDR3 nucleotides read TGTGCCAGCAGTTTCGAAGACAGGGAGAAAGCTTTCTTT. This translates into CASSFEDREKAFF.

This chain joins TRBV29-1 and TRBJ2-7, with TRBD1 matching over 7 bases. V shed 4 bases, J shed 7 bases, and the junction held 10 bases outside the gene matches. Germline V gives CDR1 SQVTM, CDR2 ANQGSEA. The CDR3 extends over 13 amino acids. CDR3 nucleotides: TGCAGCGTTGCCGCTACCGGGACAGCTGAGCAGTACTTC. This sequence encodes CSVAATGTAEQYF.

The V gene is TRBV6-1, the J gene TRBJ2-7, with 8 bases aligning to TRBD1. Germline assignment: CDR1 MNHNS and CDR2 SASEGT. The V gene end was trimmed by 6 bases and the J gene end by 9 bases; junction bases not matched to a gene: 10. The CDR3 length is 13 residues. CDR3 coding DNA: TGTGCCAGCAGAACCGGGACAGGTGAAGGGCAGTACTTC. Translating it yields CASRTGTGEGQYF.

This chain connects TRBV6-5 to TRBJ2-3; TRBD1 is a possible D gene (6 bases). CDR1 is MNHEY, CDR2 SVGAGI, per germline. The ends were cut back, 7 bases at V and 0 bases at J, with 11 bases in the middle. This CDR3 region has 14 residues. CDR3 sequence (DNA): TGTGCCAGCACCAGGGGAATTAGCACAGATACGCAGTATTTT. Its translation: CASTRGISTDTQYF.

V is TRBV7-9 and J is TRBJ1-1; no clear D. Trimming pared 1 base from V and 12 bases from J, leaving 15 bases between. The CDR3 is 13 residues long. Germline V gene sequence: CDR1 SEHNR, CDR2 FQNEAQ (reference sequence). This CDR3 is CASSLVMADPPFF. The CDR3 DNA reads as TGTGCCAGCAGCTTAGTGATGGCAGATCCTCCTTTCTTT. The variable domain in full, with the rest retrieved from reference TRBV7-9 and TRBJ1-1, is DTGVSQNPRHKITKRGQNVTFRCDPISEHNRLYWYRQTLGQGPEFLTYFQNEAQLEKSRLLSDRFSAERPKGSFSTLEIQRTEQGDSAMYLCASSLVMADPPFFGQGTRLTVV.

The chain uses TRBV5-1 and TRBJ2-3; D is unresolved. This CDR3 has 13 residues. In germline, CDR1 is SGHRS, CDR2 YFSETQ. V lost 4 bases to trimming and J lost 3 bases, with 9 bases between them. CDR3 region: CASSSKGTDTQYF. Written as DNA, the CDR3 is TGCGCCAGCAGCAGTAAGGGAACAGATACGCAGTATTTT.

This rearrangement joins TRBV15 to TRBJ2-3; possibly TRBD2 for D (6 bases). Trimming cost V 0 bases and J 3 bases, with 13 bases left between them. CDR3 length: 16 residues. Germline V lookup: CDR1 LNHNV, CDR2 YYDKDF (reference sequence). CDR3 in amino acids: CATSRDLSGGTDTQYF. The CDR3 bases are TGTGCCACCAGCAGAGACCTATCCGGGGGTACAGATACGCAGTATTTT.